This TCR beta chain was found in a study of blood T cell repertoires in COVID-19 (dated by TCRdb to between 2020 and 2021). With respect to the entire study: Samples from collaborators originated in the United States, Italy and Spain and spanned both the acute and convalescent phases of COVID-19. The samples were drawn from two sources: the first 160 participants of the ongoing ImmuneRACE study, and 1,000 to 1,500 subjects contributed by 6 global collaborators. Deeply sampled blood TCRbeta repertoires from subjects exposed to, actively infected with, or recovered from COVID-19 were included in the dataset. The material from the prospective study consisted of cDNA or gDNA derived from T cells, B-cell-depleted T cells, or PBMCs. Where available, HLA class I and class II types were obtained from metadata supplied by the sample provider rather than from assay-based typing. The repertoires were released in a freely available public database intended as a resource for research on the immune response to SARS-CoV-2. A de-identified subject ID, COVID-19 status, age in years and sex were almost always included in the sample metadata.

The immunoSEQ Assay, a bias-controlled multiplex PCR, was used to amplify TCRbeta CDR3 regions from genomic DNA. Turning to the authors' computational methods: The number of nucleated cells in each sample was estimated by amplification of reference gene primers within the assay. To quantify the absolute abundance of each unique TCRbeta CDR3 rearrangement, sequence reads were collapsed and filtered. For each sample, productive Simpson clonality was calculated as the square root of Simpson's diversity index across productive rearrangements. This is the immuneACCESS table as TCRdb keeps it, with only in-frame sequences that have V and J called. A part of the clones is gone; compared with another copy, unresolved V genes explain less than half, and the rest is unexplained. V, J and clone size derive from that table, while D and trimming were established from the DNA sequence. This sample comprises approximately 150,000 clones, 85% to 90% of them detected only once. Approximately 9% of the sample belongs to the ten largest clones.

This clone appeared a few times. This clone's antigen is unknown. No qualities accompany the bases; no much larger clone lies one base away. CDR1 and CDR2, looked up from the germline V gene, are SGHRS and YFSETQ. Deletion took 4 bases off V and 0 bases off J, with a span of 14 bases between the germline ends. The CDR3 has 17 amino acids, counting the end cysteine and phenylalanine. Just the 51-base CDR3 DNA is kept, in frame starting at base 1. Broad study findings and their caveats: How much clinical and demographic metadata was included differed by source and by participant, and the metadata was provided uncurated.

Each collaborating institution followed its own protocols to collect whole blood in K2EDTA tubes. Collaborator samples were shipped for TCRbeta analysis as frozen whole blood, isolated PBMCs, or DNA extracted from either sample type. Recombination connected TRBV5-1 to TRBJ1-6; no confident D gene assignment can be made. The source of this sequence is a woman between 50 and 59 years old with active or convalescent COVID-19. Sequenced: peripheral blood. The DNA sequence is TGCGCCAGCAGCCGGACTTCCCAGAGCTCCTATAATTCACCCCTCCACTTT. The resulting protein is CASSRTSQSSYNSPLHF. The full variable domain, completed from the reference TRBV5-1 and TRBJ1-6 proteins outside the CDR3, reads KAGVTQTPRYLIKTRGQQVTLSCSPISGHRSVSWYQQTPGQGLQFLFEYFSETQRNKGNFPGRFSGRQFSNSRSEMNVSTLELGDSALYLCASSRTSQSSYNSPLHFGNGTRLTVT.